This T cell receptor beta chain came from a study of T cell responses to AZD1222 COVID-19 vaccine. V shed 4 bases and J 9 bases; nucleotides not matched to a gene: 6. The CDR3 loop spans 14 amino acids. Germline V lookup: CDR1 SGDLS, CDR2 YYNGEE. TCRdb's copy holds only in-frame clones and misses some; the assay was immunoSEQ multiplex PCR. The table lists approximately 200,000 clones, roughly 94% of them singletons. This clonotype originated in an adult who received the MenACWY meningococcal vaccine as a control. This specimen consisted of peripheral blood, obtained 28 days after the second dose of the MenACWY control vaccine. The chain uses TRBV9 and TRBJ1-6; TRBD1 matches at 8 bases. The CDR3 nucleotides read TGTGCCAGCAGCTATGGACAGGGAGGTTCACCCCTCCACTTT. Amino acids: CASSYGQGGSPLHF.